The next 25 T cell receptor beta chains were all read from a single sample in a study of molecular identifiers for immune sequencing clone quantification. TCRdb analysed the PCR reads with MiXCR anew, one entry per CDR3 protein. The data show some 59,000 distinct CDR3 sequences, with approximately 25% seen just once and under 2% held by the top ten. What was sequenced was naive CD8+ T cells from blood, with Jurkat cell RNA spiked in. This sample's subset: FACS-sorted CD8+CD4-CCR7+CD45RA+ naive T cells. The source is a human donor in good health. Some libraries in this study had Jurkat cell RNA spiked in.

As regards this clonotype: A read error is possible here, since a much larger clone lies one base away. This chain uses TRBV4-1 with TRBJ2-1; the D gene is possibly TRBD1 (5 bases). This CDR3 is 15 amino acids long. V lost 5 bases, J lost 9 bases, and 20 bases lay in between. Germline V gene sequence: CDR1 MGHRA, CDR2 YSYEKL. CDR3 sequence (DNA): TGCGCCAGCAGCGCCGGCGGCAGGGCTGGCGCTGAGCAGTTCTTC. Encoded protein: CASSAGGRAGAEQFF.

This clonotype was observed at least ten times. J is TRBJ2-5 and V is TRBV4-1; D may be TRBD1 or TRBD2 (6 bases each). The CDR3 spans 15 residues. Between the trimmed V and J ends, which lost 0 bases and 1 base, there was a span of 9 bases. CDR1 MGHRA and CDR2 YSYEKL come from the germline V gene. The CDR3 loop reads CASSQEGGSQETQYF. CDR3 coding DNA: TGCGCCAGCAGCCAAGAAGGGGGGAGCCAAGAGACCCAGTACTTC.

Many counts were recorded for this clonotype. The chain recombines TRBV6-5 with TRBJ2-7; D is unclear. The ends were cut back, 0 bases at V and 7 bases at J, with 13 bases in the middle. Germline V gene sequence: CDR1 MNHEY, CDR2 SVGAGI. The CDR3 spans 14 residues. In DNA form, the CDR3 reads TGTGCCAGCAGTTACTCTCTACTCCCTTTGGAGCAGTACTTC. Its protein product is CASSYSLLPLEQYF.

This clonotype was seen repeatedly, ten times or more. The chain combines TRBV2 with TRBJ2-7; no clear D. Looked up from germline, CDR1 is SNHLY and CDR2 is FYNNEI. V shed 6 bases and J shed 3 bases, with 12 bases lying between them. The CDR3 runs 13 residues. CDR3 nucleotide sequence: TGTGCCAGCAGGGCAGGCCTTGGCTACGAGCAGTACTTC. It codes for CASRAGLGYEQYF.

As to this clonotype: A read error is possible here, since a much larger clone lies one base away. This chain links TRBV5-1 with TRBJ2-7, with D possibly being TRBD2 (6 bases). Germline V gene data show CDR1 as SGHRS and CDR2 as YFSETQ. The CDR3 consists of 13 residues. The chain's CDR3 is CASSSGGSYEQCF. The CDR3, as DNA: TGCGCCAGCAGCTCCGGGGGTAGCTACGAGCAGTGCTTC.

This clonotype was found many times. This chain connects TRBV9 to TRBJ2-3, with D maybe TRBD2 (5 bases). From germline, CDR1 is SGDLS and CDR2 YYNGEE. Between the trimmed V and J ends, which lost 0 bases and 5 bases, there was a span of 19 bases. The CDR3 has 17 amino acids. This CDR3 reads CASSVVEGYLSRDTQYF. CDR3 coding DNA: TGTGCCAGCAGCGTAGTCGAGGGATACTTATCAAGAGATACGCAGTATTTT.

The chain uses TRBV2 and TRBJ2-1, with D possibly matching TRBD1 (5 bases). With 9 bases removed from V and 8 bases from J, the gap between germline ends came to 14 bases. The V gene's germline CDR1 is SNHLY and CDR2 FYNNEI. The CDR3 spans 12 residues. This CDR3 is CARRRGTDEQFF. The CDR3, as DNA: TGTGCCAGGCGTAGGGGTACAGATGAGCAGTTCTTC.

This clonotype was seen at least ten times. The chain links TRBV13 to TRBJ1-3, with D possibly being TRBD1 (6 bases). The CDR3 spans 15 residues. Germline V gene data show CDR1 as PRHDT and CDR2 as FYEKMQ (reference sequence). V lost 6 bases, J lost 3 bases, and 15 bases lay in between. The DNA of the CDR3 is TGTGCCAGCAGTCCCGCAGGGGCGATTGGAAACACCATATATTTT. Translating it yields CASSPAGAIGNTIYF.

In its sample, this clonotype was seen many times. This chain joins TRBV7-6 and TRBJ2-7, with D perhaps TRBD1 or TRBD2 (5 bases each). V was trimmed by 4 bases and J by 2 bases, leaving 18 bases between them. In germline, CDR1 is SGHVS, CDR2 FNYEAQ. The CDR3 extends over 16 amino acids. CDR3 in DNA: TGTGCCAGCAGCTCCCACCCGGGACCGTCTGCCTACGAGCAGTACTTC. Protein: CASSSHPGPSAYEQYF.

At least ten counts were recorded for this clonotype. The CDR3 coding sequence is TGTGCCAGCAGCCAAGATTGGCATGAGCAGTTCTTC. It is translated as CASSQDWHEQFF. The chain combines TRBV3-1 with TRBJ2-1; D is uncertain. This CDR3 is built from 12 residues. V was pared by 0 bases and J by 8 bases, with 5 bases between. The V gene's germline CDR1 is LGHDT and CDR2 YNNKEL (reference sequence).

This clonotype was observed at least ten times. The rearrangement joins TRBV7-2 to TRBJ2-7; the match to TRBD2 covers 10 bases. The V gene end was trimmed by 4 bases and the J gene end by 6 bases; junction bases not matched to a gene: 12. Germline V gene lookup returns CDR1 SGHTA and CDR2 FQGNSA. The CDR3 is 16 residues long. In nucleotides, the CDR3 is TGTGCCAGCAGCTCGCTTGTGGCTAGCGGGAGAGGCGAGCAGTACTTC. Translating it yields CASSSLVASGRGEQYF.

With respect to this clonotype: This clone may be a read error of a much larger clone one base away. The chain joins TRBV5-6 to TRBJ1-1; weak D call: TRBD1 (6 bases). The CDR3 loop spans 14 amino acids. CDR1 and CDR2 (germline): SGHDT, YYEEEE. V gave up 3 bases and J gave up 5 bases, with 14 bases separating them. CDR3 DNA sequence: TGTGCCAGCAGCTCGGAAGGGGGAAGGACTGAAGCTTTCTTT. Protein product: CASSSEGGRTEAFF.

The table lists this clonotype with a few counts. The V and J genes are TRBV30 and TRBJ2-1; TRBD2 agrees at 7 bases. Germline lookup yields CDR1 GTSNPN and CDR2 SVGIG (reference sequence). The CDR3 length is 15 residues. V gave up 2 bases and J gave up 2 bases; unmatched junction bases: 6. The CDR3 is CAWSFSLAAYNEQFF. CDR3 bases: TGTGCCTGGAGTTTCAGCCTAGCGGCCTACAATGAGCAGTTCTTC. Full variable domain (remainder filled in from reference TRBV30 and TRBJ2-1): SQTIHQWPATLVQPVGSPLSLECTVEGTSNPNLYWYRQAAGRGLQLLFYSVGIGQISSEVPQNLSASRPQDRQFILSSKKLLLSDSGFYLCAWSFSLAAYNEQFFGPGTRLTVL.

This clonotype was seen many times. J is TRBJ2-7 and V is TRBV28; a possible D gene is TRBD2 (5 bases). The CDR3 is made up of 15 amino acids. Deletions cut 3 bases from V and 4 bases from J, with 16 bases between. The germline CDR1 and CDR2 sequences are MDHEN and SYDVKM. CDR3 coding DNA: TGTGCCAGCAGTTTCCGTGGCGGGTTGGCATACGAGCAGTACTTC. The encoded protein is CASSFRGGLAYEQYF.

In regard to this clonotype: This may be a read error, as it is one base from a much larger clone. This CDR3 fails to terminate in the conserved phenylalanine or tryptophan, so it likely reflects a read error. The chain links TRBV19 to TRBJ2-3; D call uncertain. The CDR3 loop spans 13 amino acids. Germline V gene lookup returns CDR1 LNHDA and CDR2 SQIVND (reference sequence). V shed 5 bases and J shed 0 bases, with 6 bases lying between them. CDR3 nucleotides: TGTGCCAGTAGTGGCGGAAGCACAGATACGCAGTATTCT. Protein product: CASSGGSTDTQYS.

This clonotype was counted a single time. One end of the junction fails to match germline, which may point to a read error. This sequence joins TRBV12-3 or TRBV12-4 and TRBJ2-3; maybe TRBD1 (6 bases). The CDR3 contains 17 residues. The CDR3 region has the DNA TGTACCAGCAGTTTAGCGCAGAGGGGGTTTGTGTCAGATACGCAGTATTTT. Its translation: CTSSLAQRGFVSDTQYF.

This clonotype came up many times. The chain combines TRBV7-9 with TRBJ2-3; D call uncertain. Deletions cut 5 bases from V and 5 bases from J, with 11 bases between. The CDR3 is made up of 13 amino acids. CDR1 is SEHNR and CDR2 is FQNEAQ in the germline V gene (reference sequence). This CDR3 reads CASSPWTEDTQYF. The CDR3 nucleotides read TGTGCCAGCAGCCCCTGGACCGAAGATACGCAGTATTTT.

J is TRBJ2-7 and V is TRBV19, with 8 nucleotides matching TRBD2. CDR3 length equals 13 residues. From germline, CDR1 is LNHDA and CDR2 SQIVND (reference sequence). The J segment lost 2 bases and the V segment lost 11 bases, leaving 8 bases of the junction unmatched. The CDR3: CAGSGGRTYEQYF. As DNA, the CDR3 is TGTGCCGGCAGCGGGGGCCGAACCTACGAGCAGTACTTC.

In the case of this clonotype: A much bigger clone sits one base away, suggesting this may be a read error. The chain has TRBV7-9 and TRBJ1-2; D is unresolved. This CDR3 spans 14 amino acids. Germline CDR1 and CDR2: SEHNR and FQNEAQ (reference sequence). CDR3 loop: CASSSIQADYGCTF. The CDR3 nucleotides read TGTGCCAGCAGCTCGATCCAAGCTGACTATGGCTGCACCTTC.

About this clonotype itself: Since a much larger clone is just one base distant, this may be a read error. V is TRBV3-2 and J is TRBJ2-4; the table's D call TRBD2 went unverified against the DNA. TRBV3-2 is annotated as a pseudogene. CDR3 length: 16 amino acids. The CDR3 loop reads CASSQGLGDFDNIQYF. For the CDR3, the DNA is TGTGCCAGCAGCCAAGGACTAGGAGATTTCGATAACATTCAGTACTTC.

J is TRBJ1-5 and V is TRBV28, with D uncertain. Per germline, CDR1 MDHEN and CDR2 SYDVKM. Trimming cost V 4 bases and J 0 bases, with 10 bases left between them. The CDR3 contains 15 residues. In DNA form, the CDR3 reads TGTGCCAGCAGTTGGTATAGGGATAGCAATCAGCCCCAGCATTTT. Protein sequence: CASSWYRDSNQPQHF.

Details on this clonotype: A much larger clone differs from this one at a single base, so this may be a read error. DNA for the CDR3: TGCGCCAGCAGCCAAGATCGTAGGGTAGCGGGGAACACTGAAGCTCTCTTT. Translation: CASSQDRRVAGNTEALF. The genes are TRBV4-3 and TRBJ1-1; D not certain. Germline values: CDR1 LGHNA, CDR2 YSLEER. This CDR3 has 17 residues.

About this clonotype: It may be a read error: a sequence one base away is much more abundant. This rearrangement joins TRBV29-1 to TRBJ2-3, with no clear D. Germline assignment: CDR1 SQVTM and CDR2 ANQGSEA. There are 13 residues in the CDR3. The V end lost 4 bases, the J end lost 6 bases, and 14 bases lay between the germline ends. The chain's CDR3 is CSVGRPGPDTQYF. DNA of the CDR3: TGCAGCGTTGGTAGGCCAGGACCTGATACGCAGTATTTT.

This clonotype has a count of ten or more. This chain links TRBV7-9 with TRBJ2-2; D unclear. Germline values: CDR1 SEHNR, CDR2 FQNEAQ (reference sequence). V lost 1 base to trimming and J lost 0 bases, with 6 bases between them. There are 15 residues in the CDR3. CDR3 in amino acids: CASSLGLANTGELFF. In nucleotides, the CDR3 is TGTGCCAGCAGCTTAGGTCTAGCGAACACCGGGGAGCTGTTTTTT. Full variable domain (rest looked up from reference TRBV7-9 and TRBJ2-2): DTGVSQNPRHKITKRGQNVTFRCDPISEHNRLYWYRQTLGQGPEFLTYFQNEAQLEKSRLLSDRFSAERPKGSFSTLEIQRTEQGDSAMYLCASSLGLANTGELFFGEGSRLTVL.

This clonotype occurred many times. This rearrangement joins TRBV3-2 to TRBJ2-3. TRBV3-2 is deemed a pseudogene. CDR3 length equals 12 residues. CDR3 DNA sequence: TGTGCCAGCAGCCAAGGGGCAGATACGCAGTATTTT. Its translation: CASSQGADTQYF.